Following are 4 T cell receptor beta chains from one sample sequenced in a study of graft-versus-host responses after intestinal transplantation. No antigen is known for these receptors. Method: immunoSEQ multiplex PCR; TCRdb's copy keeps in-frame clones and lacks some. The sample carries about 86,000 clones, about 87% recorded once. The sequences come from unstimulated CD4+ T cells sorted from spleen or lymph node cells, collected before transplant. All receptors derive from a human donor who was the organ donor for an intestinal transplant.

The CDR3 DNA reads TGTGCCAGCAGTTACAGTACTCCTGGCGGGTACGAGCAGTACTTC. This gives the protein CASSYSTPGGYEQYF. V gene TRBV6-5 combines with J gene TRBJ2-7; maybe TRBD2 (5 bases). This CDR3 contains 15 residues. Trimming took 2 bases from V and 4 from J, leaving 15 bases between them. Germline assignment: CDR1 MNHEY and CDR2 SVGAGI.

The chain carries TRBV6-5 and TRBJ2-1, with no clear D. CDR1 and CDR2 (germline): MNHEY, SVGAGI. This CDR3 spans 14 amino acids. Trimming took off 6 bases at V and 0 bases at J, with 9 bases between the two ends. CDR3 in amino acids: CASRYGPSYNEQFF. For the CDR3, the DNA is TGTGCCAGCAGGTATGGGCCCTCCTACAATGAGCAGTTCTTC.

This chain connects TRBV28 to TRBJ1-1; TRBD1 matches 9 bases. The CDR3 totals 14 residues. V lost 7 bases to trimming and J lost 6 bases; unmatched junction nucleotides: 9. Germline CDR1 MDHEN, CDR2 SYDVKM. Here the CDR3 reads CASKTGGFDPEAFF. The CDR3, as DNA: TGTGCCAGCAAGACAGGGGGATTTGATCCTGAAGCTTTCTTT.

Worth noting for this clone: Other DNA sequences in the sample encode the same CDR3. The chain couples TRBV18 to TRBJ2-1; 11 bases are shared with TRBD2. CDR3 size: 15 residues. CDR1 and CDR2 (germline): KGHSH, LQKENI. The J segment lost 4 bases and the V segment lost 3 bases, leaving 2 bases of the junction unmatched. The CDR3 spells CASSPLAGGYNEQFF. The CDR3 DNA sequence: TGTGCCAGCTCACCCCTAGCGGGGGGTTACAATGAGCAGTTCTTC. The variable domain in full, with the rest retrieved from reference TRBV18 and TRBJ2-1, is NAGVMQNPRHLVRRRGQEARLRCSPMKGHSHVYWYRQLPEEGLKFMVYLQKENIIDESGMPKERFSAEFPKEGPSILRIQQVVRGDSAAYFCASSPLAGGYNEQFFGPGTRLTVL.